This TCR beta chain was observed in a study of blood T cell repertoires in COVID-19. The length of the CDR3 is 12 residues. Deletions cut 0 bases from V and 1 base from J, with 4 bases between. Germline V gene lookup returns CDR1 GTSNPN and CDR2 SVGIG (reference sequence). This clone was seen a few times. Produced via immunoSEQ multiplex PCR; TCRdb's table is partial and in-frame only. Of under 250,000 clones in the sample, 80% to 90% were seen once. The sequence came from a woman aged 50 to 60 with acute or convalescent COVID-19. This chain joins TRBV30 and TRBJ2-7, with D unresolved. Sequencing was carried out using peripheral blood. CDR3 DNA sequence: TGTGCCTGGAGTGTAGCGTCCTACGAGCAGTACTTC. Protein product: CAWSVASYEQYF.